Listed below are T cell receptor beta chains from one sample, sequenced in a study of blood T cell repertoires in COVID-19. TCRdb keeps only in-frame clones here, not all; method: immunoSEQ multiplex PCR. The table shows about 270,000 clones, with roughly 83% occurring only once. The specimen sequenced was peripheral blood. These receptors were taken from a human donor with COVID-19, enrolled during active disease. The donor label of this sample is uncertain. Both conserved end residues are part of each CDR3. D genes are given only for firm matches. Only part of the rows carry a size: once, few, many, or a class if the clone is expanded.

d_gene | abundance | j_gene | v_gene | CDR3aa | CDR3nt
TRBD1 | once | TRBJ2-5 | TRBV6-1 | CASSDQGVERGETQYF | TGTGCCAGCAGTGACCAGGGGGTAGAACGAGGGGAGACCCAGTACTTC
NA | NA | TRBJ1-5 | TRBV5-1 | CASSPGQLNQPQHF | TGCGCCAGCAGCCCCGGACAACTCAATCAGCCCCAGCATTTT
NA | once | TRBJ1-1 | TRBV25-1 | CASSEGGNTEAFF | TGTGCCAGCAGTGAGGGGGGGAACACTGAAGCTTTCTTT
NA | NA | TRBJ1-2 | TRBV19 | CASLRGYGYTF | TGTGCCAGTCTCCGGGGCTATGGCTACACCTTC
NA | once | TRBJ1-5 | TRBV28 | CASSSPQGRQPQHF | TGTGCCAGCAGTTCCCCGCAGGGAAGGCAGCCCCAGCATTTT
NA | NA | TRBJ2-5 | TRBV6-6 | CASSPLLREETQYF | TGTGCCAGCAGTCCCCTCTTACGAGAAGAGACCCAGTACTTC
TRBD2 | NA | TRBJ2-7 | TRBV7-6 | CASSLGLLGYEQYF | TGTGCCAGCAGCTTGGGACTACTAGGTTACGAGCAGTACTTC
NA | NA | TRBJ1-5 | TRBV3-1/TRBV3-2 | CASSQGDMGVAQHF | TGTGCCAGCAGCCAAGGGGATATGGGAGTGGCCCAGCATTTT
TRBD2 | NA | TRBJ2-1 | TRBV4-3 | CASSLLAGADNEQFF | TGCGCCAGCAGCCTGCTAGCGGGAGCGGATAATGAGCAGTTCTTC
TRBD2 | NA | TRBJ2-7 | TRBV11-2 | CASSRTSGSTEQYF | TGTGCCAGCAGCCGGACTAGCGGGAGTACCGAGCAGTACTTC
TRBD1 | few | TRBJ1-2 | TRBV11-2 | CASRSDRGNYGYTF | TGTGCCAGCAGATCGGACAGGGGGAACTATGGCTACACCTTC
NA | NA | TRBJ1-5 | TRBV27 | CASSPSQGGQPQHF | TGTGCCAGCAGTCCAAGCCAGGGTGGTCAGCCCCAGCATTTT
NA | NA | TRBJ1-1 | TRBV7-2 | CASSFPQGRTEAFF | TGTGCCAGCAGCTTCCCACAGGGACGAACTGAAGCTTTCTTT
NA | once | TRBJ2-1 | TRBV2 | CASRTGPGSDEQFF | TGTGCCAGCAGAACAGGGCCTGGGTCGGATGAGCAGTTCTTC
NA | NA | TRBJ1-2 | TRBV12-3/TRBV12-4 | CASSLSRFGYTF | TGTGCCAGCAGTTTATCCAGGTTTGGCTACACCTTC
NA | NA | TRBJ1-6 | TRBV12-3/TRBV12-4 | CASSFVLNSPLHF | TGTGCCAGCAGTTTCGTACTCAATTCACCCCTCCACTTT
NA | NA | TRBJ1-4 | TRBV5-1 | CASSLEAGGQTNEKLFF | TGCGCCAGCAGCTTGGAGGCAGGAGGGCAAACTAATGAAAAACTGTTTTTT